This T cell receptor beta chain was retrieved from a study of shared clonotypes between healthy human individuals. Overall study context: Plates per donor: three CD4 naive, three CD4 memory, two CD8 naive, one CD8 memory.

In the case of this clone: What it binds is unknown.

CDR1 and CDR2 from the germline V gene are SGHNT and YYREEE (reference sequence). The CDR3 runs to 15 residues. V was shortened by 4 bases and J by 0 bases, with 14 bases between the two germline ends. Using immunoSEQ multiplex PCR, the repertoire was profiled, and TCRdb retains in-frame clones only, with some absent. The sample carries around 2.5 million clones, 93% recorded once. Overall study results and limits: Shared clonotypes across all four donors exceeded non-shared ones in generation probability. The sharing of roughly 5% of naive CD4 clonotypes was seen across a handful of donors.

This sequence joins TRBV5-4 and TRBJ2-7; D may be TRBD2 (6 bases). The sequence was collected from a young man in good health. Some clones in this sample may be carry-over from other donors' samples. Sequencing was done on a sample of naive CD4+ T cells from PBMCs. Subset meaning: CD45RA+ positively selected. The CDR3 coding sequence is TGTGCCAGCAGCCCACCAACCGGGAGCTCCTACGAGCAGTACTTC. This encodes CASSPPTGSSYEQYF.